The 13 T cell receptor beta chains in this list originate from one sample, sequenced in a study of T cell responses to AZD1222 COVID-19 vaccine. TCRdb's copy holds only in-frame clones and misses some; the assay was immunoSEQ multiplex PCR. Here the sample spans more than 85,000 clones, over 70% being singletons. Sequences were derived from peripheral blood, sampled on day 0 of AZD1222 vaccination. The receptors were sampled from an adult in good health.

The J gene is TRBJ2-7, the V gene TRBV20-1; 7 nucleotides align to TRBD1. With V trimmed by 0 bases and J by 9 bases, 2 bases remained unmatched. This CDR3 has 11 amino acids. Germline assignment: CDR1 DFQATT and CDR2 SNEGSKA (reference sequence). CDR3 residues: CSARDRTGQYF. DNA for the CDR3: TGCAGTGCTAGAGATCGGACAGGGCAGTACTTC.

This chain uses TRBV14 with TRBJ1-5; 9 bases fit TRBD1. This CDR3 is 14 amino acids long. V was clipped by 5 bases and J by 6 bases; unmatched bases: 5. CDR1 is SGHDN, CDR2 FVKESK, per germline. In nucleotides, the CDR3 is TGTGCCAGCAGCGCACAGGGGGCCGGTCAGCCCCAGCATTTT. It codes for CASSAQGAGQPQHF.

The V gene is TRBV7-6, the J gene TRBJ1-3; 7 nucleotides line up with TRBD1. The CDR3 runs 18 residues. V shed 1 base and J 0 bases; nucleotides not matched to a gene: 9. In germline, CDR1 is SGHVS, CDR2 FNYEAQ. The CDR3 nucleotides read TGTGCCAGCAGCTTAGAGCCCACCAGACAGGGCTCTGGAAACACCATATATTTT. Protein sequence: CASSLEPTRQGSGNTIYF.

The rearrangement links TRBV19 to TRBJ1-2; the match to TRBD1 covers 9 bases. Germline V gives CDR1 LNHDA, CDR2 SQIVND (reference sequence). The CDR3 spans 15 residues. Germline trimming cut 5 bases from V and 7 bases from J; bases unmatched to any gene: 11. The DNA of the CDR3 is TGTGCCAGTAGTCGAAGGACAGGGGCGGTCCGTGGCTACACCTTC. This translates into CASSRRTGAVRGYTF.

CDR3 amino acids: CATSDREETQYF. The CDR3 nucleotides are TGTGCCACCAGTGATCGAGAAGAGACCCAGTACTTC. The V call is TRBV24-1, the J call TRBJ2-5; D unclear. The V gene lost 3 bases and the J gene lost 3 bases, with 4 bases spanning the gap. CDR1 and CDR2 (germline): KGHDR, SFDVKD. The CDR3 runs 12 residues.

The chain carries TRBV5-1 and TRBJ1-4; D is possibly TRBD1 (6 bases). The CDR3 extends over 15 amino acids. Per germline, CDR1 SGHRS and CDR2 YFSETQ. V dropped 4 bases and J dropped 6 bases, with 16 bases sitting between them. CDR3 residues: CASSAGTLAHEKLFF. The CDR3 DNA follows: TGCGCCAGCAGCGCGGGGACACTAGCACATGAAAAACTGTTTTTT.

The chain recombines TRBV6-5 with TRBJ1-2; D gene ambiguous. Looked up from germline, CDR1 is MNHEY and CDR2 is SVGAGI. The CDR3 has 13 residues. With 0 bases removed from V and 2 bases from J, the gap between germline ends came to 4 bases. The CDR3 spells CASSYSGNYGYTF. The CDR3 DNA reads as TGTGCCAGCAGTTACTCGGGGAACTATGGCTACACCTTC.

The rearrangement links TRBV18 to TRBJ1-1; D gene uncertain. CDR3 length: 13 amino acids. V lost 6 bases and J lost 1, with 9 bases in between. Per the germline V gene, CDR1 is KGHSH and CDR2 is LQKENI. The CDR3 DNA reads TGTGCCAGCTCCCGACAACAGAACACTGAAGCTTTCTTT. Residues: CASSRQQNTEAFF.

This clone is a singleton in its sample. The V gene is TRBV5-1, the J gene TRBJ2-2; TRBD2 matches at 8 bases. V trimming: 6 bases; J trimming: 6 bases; junction bases outside the gene matches: 10. The CDR3 is 15 amino acids. The V gene's germline CDR1 is SGHRS and CDR2 YFSETQ. The CDR3: CASIQTAGGSGELFF. The CDR3, as DNA: TGCGCCAGCATCCAGACGGCGGGAGGTTCCGGGGAGCTGTTTTTT.

This chain links TRBV20-1 with TRBJ2-7, with no clear D. CDR3 size: 14 residues. Per germline, CDR1 DFQATT and CDR2 SNEGSKA (reference sequence). Trimming took off 3 bases at V and 2 bases at J, with 14 bases between the two ends. The CDR3 protein is CSASKSRSAYEQYF. The CDR3 region has the DNA TGCAGTGCTAGTAAGAGTAGGTCGGCCTACGAGCAGTACTTC.

V usage is TRBV13 and J usage is TRBJ1-1; D gene uncertain. This CDR3 has 12 residues. From germline, CDR1 is PRHDT and CDR2 FYEKMQ (reference sequence). V was cut by 0 bases and J by 4 bases, with 3 bases left in between. This CDR3 reads CASSLGRTEAFF. The CDR3 coding sequence is TGTGCCAGCAGCTTAGGACGCACTGAAGCTTTCTTT.

This chain joins TRBV5-1 and TRBJ1-3; TRBD1 is a possible D gene (6 bases). Germline CDR1 SGHRS, CDR2 YFSETQ. The CDR3 sequence is 15 residues long. V lost 2 bases and J 0 bases, leaving 9 bases between the germline ends. This chain's CDR3 is CASSLGQSSGNTIYF. The DNA of the CDR3 is TGCGCCAGCAGCTTAGGACAGTCCTCTGGAAACACCATATATTTT.

The chain recombines TRBV7-8 with TRBJ2-2; the D is unclear. V gave up 7 bases and J gave up 2 bases, with 5 bases separating them. From germline, CDR1 is SGHVS and CDR2 FQNEAQ. The CDR3 consists of 12 residues. The CDR3 DNA reads TGTGCCAGCAACCCTAACACCGGGGAGCTGTTTTTT. It codes for CASNPNTGELFF.